A selection of T cell receptor beta chains follows, all from one sample in a study of blood T cell repertoires in COVID-19. Here immunoSEQ multiplex PCR was the method, and the copy in TCRdb shows in-frame clones only, minus some. The sample lists around 180,000 clones, approximately 92% occurring once. Sequenced material: PBMCs or T cells enriched from blood (not recorded which). Receptors originate from a woman between 35 and 50 years old with acute COVID-19. Each CDR3 is given with its conserved first and last residue. Fields, in order: J gene, V gene, D gene, clone size, CDR3 DNA, CDR3 protein. A D gene is named only where the DNA matches it firmly. Size tells how often a clone was seen (once, few, many) or the class of an expanded clone, and some rows leave it out.

TRBJ1-6,TRBV24-1,-,-,TGTGCCACCAGTGGGGACGGGGGTTCACCCCTCCACTTT,CATSGDGGSPLHF
TRBJ2-7,TRBV7-9,-,-,TGTGCCAGCAGACCCAGGACAGACAAACGGGACTACGAGCAGTACTTC,CASRPRTDKRDYEQYF
TRBJ2-5,TRBV4-1,TRBD2,-,TGCGCCAGCAGCCCTTCCCCCCTCCTAGCGGGGGGGCCTGGGGAGACCCAGTACTTC,CASSPSPLLAGGPGETQYF
TRBJ2-7,TRBV30,TRBD1,-,TGTGCCTGGAGTGCGGGACAGAGAGGCTACGAGCAGTACTTC,CAWSAGQRGYEQYF
TRBJ2-1,TRBV6-5,TRBD2,few,TGTGCCAGCAGCCCCGGACTAGCGGGAACGCAGTTCTTC,CASSPGLAGTQFF
TRBJ1-2,TRBV5-1,-,-,TGCGCCAGCAGCTTGATTCAGGCAGGGAATGGCTACACCTTC,CASSLIQAGNGYTF
TRBJ1-4,TRBV5-1,-,-,TGCGCCAGCAGCTTCCAACAGGGTAATGAAAAACTGTTTTTT,CASSFQQGNEKLFF
TRBJ1-2,TRBV3-1/TRBV3-2,-,few,TGTGCCAGCAGCCAAGACGCACAGACCAAAGCTAAAACCTTC,CASSQDAQTKAKTF
TRBJ2-2,TRBV27,TRBD2,-,TGTGCCAGCAGTTCAAAAGCGGGGGGGTACACCGGGGAGCTGTTTTTT,CASSSKAGGYTGELFF
TRBJ2-1,TRBV6-1,TRBD2,-,TGTGCCAGCAGTGTGGGGAGGGTGCAGGAACAGGTAACAACGGGTGAGCAGTTCTTC,CASSVGRVQEQVTTGEQFF
TRBJ1-3,TRBV7-8,TRBD1,-,TGTGCCAGCAGCGACCGGACAGGGACGACTGGAAACACCATATATTTT,CASSDRTGTTGNTIYF
TRBJ1-4,TRBV6-1,-,-,TGTGCCAGCAGTGAATACGGTGCAACTAATGAAAAACTGTTTTTT,CASSEYGATNEKLFF
TRBJ2-6,TRBV7-2,TRBD1,-,TGTGCCAGCAGCTCAGGGGGCTCTGGGGCCAACGTCCTGACTTTC,CASSSGGSGANVLTF
TRBJ2-2,TRBV6-5,-,-,TGTGCCAGCAGTAGTGACAGACAGGACACCGGGGAGCTGTTTTTT,CASSSDRQDTGELFF
TRBJ2-3,TRBV24-1,-,-,TGTGCCACCAGTGTCTCGTATACAGATACGCAGTATTTT,CATSVSYTDTQYF
TRBJ1-6,TRBV5-5,TRBD1,-,TGTGCCAGCAGCCCGATCTCCGTAGGGTTTCAGGGGGCGGATAATTCACCCCTCCACTTT,CASSPISVGFQGADNSPLHF
TRBJ2-3,TRBV10-1,TRBD1,-,TGCGCCAGCAGTGTAGGGGGCCTAAGCACAGATACGCAGTATTTT,CASSVGGLSTDTQYF
TRBJ2-3,TRBV25-1,TRBD2,-,TGTGCCAGCAGTTCTGGGGGGGGGAAGACAGATACGCAGTATTTT,CASSSGGGKTDTQYF
TRBJ1-2,TRBV4-3,TRBD1,-,TGCGCCAGCAGCCAAGATCCAGGGGGCGCCTATGGCTACACCTTC,CASSQDPGGAYGYTF
TRBJ2-3,TRBV10-1,TRBD1,-,TGCGCCAGCAGTGAGTCCCGGACAGGTGGTCGCCTCACAGATACGCAGTATTTT,CASSESRTGGRLTDTQYF
TRBJ1-1,TRBV21-1,-,-,TGTGCCAGCAGCAATTGGGACAGGGGTCGCACTGAAGCTTTCTTT,CASSNWDRGRTEAFF
TRBJ2-7,TRBV5-1,TRBD2,-,TGCGCCAGCAGCGGTAGCGGGGGGTTATACGAGCAGTACTTC,CASSGSGGLYEQYF
TRBJ1-2,TRBV5-1,-,few,TGCGCCAGCAGCTTGGAAGGGGCCGGCTATGGCTACACCTTC,CASSLEGAGYGYTF
TRBJ2-7,TRBV4-3,TRBD2,-,TGCGCCAGCAGCCAAAGAAGGCGGGAGATTGGCTACGAGCAGTACTTC,CASSQRRREIGYEQYF
TRBJ2-2,TRBV5-1,TRBD1,-,TGCGCCAGCAATCGGGACAGGGTGACCGGGGAGCTGTTTTTT,CASNRDRVTGELFF
TRBJ2-2,TRBV7-2,-,-,TGTGCCAGCAGCTCTATGAACACCGGGGAGCTGTTTTTT,CASSSMNTGELFF
TRBJ1-2,TRBV30,-,-,TGTGCCTGGAAGTTTGGGGACACTAACTATGGCTACACCTTC,CAWKFGDTNYGYTF
TRBJ1-3,TRBV11-2,-,-,TGTGCCAGCAGCCGGCAGGGTGTCACCATATATTTT,CASSRQGVTIYF